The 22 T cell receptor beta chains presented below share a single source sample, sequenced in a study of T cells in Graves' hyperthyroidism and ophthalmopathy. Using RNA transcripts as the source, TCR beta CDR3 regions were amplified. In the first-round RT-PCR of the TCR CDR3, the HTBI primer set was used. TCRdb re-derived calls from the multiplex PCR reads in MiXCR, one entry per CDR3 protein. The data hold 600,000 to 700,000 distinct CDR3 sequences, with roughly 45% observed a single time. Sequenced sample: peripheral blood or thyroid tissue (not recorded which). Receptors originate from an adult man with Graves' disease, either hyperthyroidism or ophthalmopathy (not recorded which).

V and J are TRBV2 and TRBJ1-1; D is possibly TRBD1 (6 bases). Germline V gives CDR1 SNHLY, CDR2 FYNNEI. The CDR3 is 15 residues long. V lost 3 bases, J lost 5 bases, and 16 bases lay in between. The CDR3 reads CASSEERTVGTEAFF. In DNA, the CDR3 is TGTGCCAGCAGTGAGGAGAGGACAGTCGGAACTGAAGCTTTCTTT.

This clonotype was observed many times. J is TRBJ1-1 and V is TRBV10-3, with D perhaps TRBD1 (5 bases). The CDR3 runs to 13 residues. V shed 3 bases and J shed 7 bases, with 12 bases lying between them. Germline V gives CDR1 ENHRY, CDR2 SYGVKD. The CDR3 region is CAISESGGSEAFF. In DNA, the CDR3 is TGTGCCATCAGTGAATCGGGGGGAAGTGAAGCTTTCTTT.

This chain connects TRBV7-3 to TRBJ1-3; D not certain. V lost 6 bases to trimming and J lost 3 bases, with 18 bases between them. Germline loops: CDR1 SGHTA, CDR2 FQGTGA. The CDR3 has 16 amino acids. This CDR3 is CASSFPLDRHGNTIYF. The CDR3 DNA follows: TGTGCCAGCAGTTTCCCTCTGGACCGACATGGAAACACCATATATTTT.

CDR3 protein: CSRRTNEKLFF. In nucleotides, the CDR3 is TGCAGCAGGCGAACTAATGAAAAACTGTTTTTT. V usage is TRBV29-1 and J usage is TRBJ1-4; D gene unclear. The CDR3 has 11 residues. CDR1 is SQVTM and CDR2 is ANQGSEA in the germline V gene. Trimming took 8 bases from V and 1 from J, leaving 5 bases between them. Full variable domain (remainder filled in from reference TRBV29-1 and TRBJ1-4): SAVISQKPSRDICQRGTSLTIQCQVDSQVTMMFWYRQQPGQSLTLIATANQGSEATYESGFVIDKFPISRPNLTFSTLTVSNMSPEDSSIYLCSRRTNEKLFFGSGTQLSVL.

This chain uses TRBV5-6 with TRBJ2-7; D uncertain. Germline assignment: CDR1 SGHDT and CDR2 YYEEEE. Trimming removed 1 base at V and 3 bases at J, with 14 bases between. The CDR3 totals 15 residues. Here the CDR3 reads CASSLNMGLRYEQYF. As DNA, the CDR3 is TGTGCCAGCAGCTTGAACATGGGCCTACGCTACGAGCAGTACTTC.

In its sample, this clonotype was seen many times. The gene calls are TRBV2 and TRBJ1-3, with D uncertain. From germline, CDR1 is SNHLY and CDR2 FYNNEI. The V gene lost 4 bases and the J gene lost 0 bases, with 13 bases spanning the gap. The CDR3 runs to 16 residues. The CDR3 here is CASSGGAGYSGNTIYF. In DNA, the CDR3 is TGTGCCAGCAGTGGAGGCGCGGGGTACTCTGGAAACACCATATATTTT.

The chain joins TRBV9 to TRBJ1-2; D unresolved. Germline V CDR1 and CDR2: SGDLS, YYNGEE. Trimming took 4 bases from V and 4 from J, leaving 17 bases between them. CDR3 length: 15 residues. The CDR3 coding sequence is TGTGCCAGCAGCCAAGAGACACGCCAAGCCTATGGCTACACCTTC. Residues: CASSQETRQAYGYTF. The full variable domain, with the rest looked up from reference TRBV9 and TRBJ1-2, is DSGVTQTPKHLITATGQRVTLRCSPRSGDLSVYWYQQSLDQGLQFLIQYYNGEERAKGNILERFSAQQFPDLHSELNLSSLELGDSALYFCASSQETRQAYGYTFGSGTRLTVV.

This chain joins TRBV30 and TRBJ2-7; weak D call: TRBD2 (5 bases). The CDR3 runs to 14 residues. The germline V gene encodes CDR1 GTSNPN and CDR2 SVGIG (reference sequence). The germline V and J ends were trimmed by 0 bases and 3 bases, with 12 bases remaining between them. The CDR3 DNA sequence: TGTGCCTGGAGTGTGGGAGCGGAGCGCTACGAGCAGTACTTC. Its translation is CAWSVGAERYEQYF.

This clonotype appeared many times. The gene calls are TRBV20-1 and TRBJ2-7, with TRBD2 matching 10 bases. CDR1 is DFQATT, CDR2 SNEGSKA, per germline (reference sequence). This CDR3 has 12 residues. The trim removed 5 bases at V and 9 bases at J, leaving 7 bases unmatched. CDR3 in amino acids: CSAARTSGGQYF. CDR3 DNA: TGCAGTGCTGCACGGACTAGCGGTGGGCAGTACTTC.

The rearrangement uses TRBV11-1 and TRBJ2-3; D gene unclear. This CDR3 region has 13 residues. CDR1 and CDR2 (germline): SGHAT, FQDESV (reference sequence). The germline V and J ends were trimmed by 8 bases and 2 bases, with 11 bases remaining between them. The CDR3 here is CASWSWVTDTQYF. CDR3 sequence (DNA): TGTGCCAGCTGGTCCTGGGTCACAGATACGCAGTATTTT.

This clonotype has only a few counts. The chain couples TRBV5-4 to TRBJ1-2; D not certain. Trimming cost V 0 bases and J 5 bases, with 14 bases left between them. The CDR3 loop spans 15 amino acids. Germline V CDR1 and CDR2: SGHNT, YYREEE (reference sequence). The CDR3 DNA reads TGTGCCAGCAGCTTGGCCAGCTCGAGGGATTATGGCTACACCTTC. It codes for CASSLASSRDYGYTF.

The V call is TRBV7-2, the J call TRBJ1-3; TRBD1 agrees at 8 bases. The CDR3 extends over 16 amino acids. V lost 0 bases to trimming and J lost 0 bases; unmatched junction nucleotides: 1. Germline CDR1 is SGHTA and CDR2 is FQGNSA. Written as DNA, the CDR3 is TGTGCCAGCAGCTTAGCCACAGGGGGCTCTGGAAACACCATATATTTT. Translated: CASSLATGGSGNTIYF. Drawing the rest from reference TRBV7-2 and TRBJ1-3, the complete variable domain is GAGVSQSPSNKVTEKGKDVELRCDPISGHTALYWYRQSLGQGLEFLIYFQGNSAPDKSGLPSDRFSAERTGGSVSTLTIQRTQQEDSAVYLCASSLATGGSGNTIYFGEGSWLTVV.

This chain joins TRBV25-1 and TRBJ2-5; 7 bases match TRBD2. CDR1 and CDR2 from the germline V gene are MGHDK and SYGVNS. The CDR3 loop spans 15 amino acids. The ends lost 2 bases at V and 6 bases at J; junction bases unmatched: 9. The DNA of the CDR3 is TGTGCCAGCAGTGAACCGTCCGGGGGGACTAAGACCCAGTACTTC. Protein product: CASSEPSGGTKTQYF. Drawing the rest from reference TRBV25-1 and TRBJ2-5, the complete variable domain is EADIYQTPRYLVIGTGKKITLECSQTMGHDKMYWYQQDPGMELHLIHYSYGVNSTEKGDLSSESTVSRIRTEHFPLTLESARPSHTSQYLCASSEPSGGTKTQYFGPGTRLLVL.

The chain's CDR3 is CASRQGQGASQPQHF. DNA for the CDR3: TGTGCCAGCAGACAGGGACAGGGGGCCAGTCAGCCCCAGCATTTT. The chain employs TRBV12-3 or TRBV12-4 and TRBJ1-5; 12 bases fit TRBD1. CDR3 length: 15 residues. The junction had 6 bases not matched to a gene; V was cut back by 6 bases and J by 6 bases.

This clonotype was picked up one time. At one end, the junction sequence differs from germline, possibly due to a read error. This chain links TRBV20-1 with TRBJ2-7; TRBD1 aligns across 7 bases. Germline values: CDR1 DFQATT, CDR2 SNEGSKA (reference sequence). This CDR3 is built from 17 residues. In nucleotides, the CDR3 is TGCAGTGCTCTTAGCCGATCGAGACAGGGACGGGCCTACGAGCAGCACTTT. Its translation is CSALSRSRQGRAYEQHF.

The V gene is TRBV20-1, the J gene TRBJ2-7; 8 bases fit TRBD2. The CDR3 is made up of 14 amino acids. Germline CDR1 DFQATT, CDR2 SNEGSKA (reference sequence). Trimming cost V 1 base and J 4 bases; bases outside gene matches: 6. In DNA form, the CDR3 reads TGCAGTGCTAGAGTCGAGGGCGGGGGGTACGAGCAGTACTTC. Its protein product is CSARVEGGGYEQYF.

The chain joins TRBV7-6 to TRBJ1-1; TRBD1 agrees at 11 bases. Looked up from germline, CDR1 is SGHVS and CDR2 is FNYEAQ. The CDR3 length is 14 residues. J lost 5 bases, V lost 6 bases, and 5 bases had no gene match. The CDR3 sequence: CASSPDRGRTEAFF. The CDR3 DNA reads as TGTGCCAGCAGTCCGGACAGGGGGCGGACTGAAGCTTTCTTT. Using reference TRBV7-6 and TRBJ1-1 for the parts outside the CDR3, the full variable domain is GAGVSQSPRYKVTKRGQDVALRCDPISGHVSLYWYRQALGQGPEFLTYFNYEAQQDKSGLPNDRFSAERPEGSISTLTIQRTEQRDSAMYRCASSPDRGRTEAFFGQGTRLTVV.

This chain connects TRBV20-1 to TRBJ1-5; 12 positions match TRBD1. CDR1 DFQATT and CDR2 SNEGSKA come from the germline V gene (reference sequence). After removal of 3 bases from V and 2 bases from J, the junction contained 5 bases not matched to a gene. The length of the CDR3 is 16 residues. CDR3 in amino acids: CSARGQGAGGNQPQHF. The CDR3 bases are TGCAGTGCTAGGGGACAGGGGGCGGGAGGCAATCAGCCCCAGCATTTT.

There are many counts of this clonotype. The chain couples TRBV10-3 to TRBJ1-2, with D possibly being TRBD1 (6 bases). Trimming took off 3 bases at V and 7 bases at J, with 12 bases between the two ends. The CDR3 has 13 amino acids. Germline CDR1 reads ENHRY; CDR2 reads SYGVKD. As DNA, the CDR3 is TGTGCCATCAGTGAAAGAACAGGGTCTGGCTACACCTTC. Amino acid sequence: CAISERTGSGYTF.

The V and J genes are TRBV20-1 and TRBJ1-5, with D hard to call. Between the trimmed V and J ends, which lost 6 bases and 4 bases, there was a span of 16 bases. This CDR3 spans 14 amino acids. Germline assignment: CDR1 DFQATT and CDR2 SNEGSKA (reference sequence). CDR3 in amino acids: CSAPITRSNQPQHF. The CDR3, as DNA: TGCAGTGCCCCGATTACGCGGTCGAATCAGCCCCAGCATTTT.

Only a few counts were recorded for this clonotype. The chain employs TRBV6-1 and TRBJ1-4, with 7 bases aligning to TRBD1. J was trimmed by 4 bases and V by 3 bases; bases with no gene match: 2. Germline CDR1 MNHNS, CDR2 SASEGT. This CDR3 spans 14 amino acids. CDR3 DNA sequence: TGTGCCAGCAGTGAGACAGGGATTAATGAAAAACTGTTTTTT. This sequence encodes CASSETGINEKLFF.

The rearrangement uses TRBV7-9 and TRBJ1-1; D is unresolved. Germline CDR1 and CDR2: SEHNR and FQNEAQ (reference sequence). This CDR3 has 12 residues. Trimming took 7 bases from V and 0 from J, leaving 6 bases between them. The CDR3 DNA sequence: TGTGCCAGCATCTTTCTGAACACTGAAGCTTTCTTT. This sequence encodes CASIFLNTEAFF.